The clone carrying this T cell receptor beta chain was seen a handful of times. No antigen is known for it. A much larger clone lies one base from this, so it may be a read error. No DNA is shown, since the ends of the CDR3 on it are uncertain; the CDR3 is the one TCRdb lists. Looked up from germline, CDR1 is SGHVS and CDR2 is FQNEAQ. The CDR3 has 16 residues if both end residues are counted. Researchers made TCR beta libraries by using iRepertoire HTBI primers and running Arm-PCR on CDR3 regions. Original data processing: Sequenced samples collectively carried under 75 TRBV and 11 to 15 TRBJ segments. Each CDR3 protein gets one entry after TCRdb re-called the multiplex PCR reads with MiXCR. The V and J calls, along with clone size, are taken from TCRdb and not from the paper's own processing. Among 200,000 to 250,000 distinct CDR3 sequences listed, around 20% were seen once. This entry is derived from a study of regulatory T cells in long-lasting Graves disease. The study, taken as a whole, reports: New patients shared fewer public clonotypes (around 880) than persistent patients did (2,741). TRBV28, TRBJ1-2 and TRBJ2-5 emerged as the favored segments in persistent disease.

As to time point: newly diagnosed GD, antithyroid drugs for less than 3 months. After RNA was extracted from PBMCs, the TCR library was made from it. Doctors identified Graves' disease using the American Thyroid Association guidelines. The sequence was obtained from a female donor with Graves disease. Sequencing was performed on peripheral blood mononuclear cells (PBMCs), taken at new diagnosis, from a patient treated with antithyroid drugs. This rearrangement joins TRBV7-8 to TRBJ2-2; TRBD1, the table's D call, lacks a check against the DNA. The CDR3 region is CASSFFGTGNTGELLF.